The entry below describes one T cell receptor beta chain. This entry belongs to a study of blood T cell repertoires in COVID-19. As for the study in general: T cells, B-cell-depleted T cells, or PBMCs provided the cDNA or gDNA that served as material.

As processed by the authors: Reference gene primer amplification in the assay estimated nucleated cell counts. The assay was immunoSEQ multiplex PCR, and TCRdb's table has in-frame clones only and misses some. Clonal size and the V and J genes are those of that table, whereas D and trimming came from the DNA. The sample shows roughly 250,000 clones, around 82% of them seen only once. The sequence was obtained from an elderly woman with active or convalescent COVID-19. The sample taken for sequencing was peripheral blood.

CDR3: CASIVANSYEQYF. The CDR3 DNA reads TGTGCCAGCATAGTCGCTAACTCCTACGAGCAGTACTTC. The J gene is TRBJ2-7, the V gene TRBV2; no firm D call. The V and J ends lost 7 bases and 0 bases respectively, with 10 bases between them. The CDR3 sequence is 13 residues long. CDR1 SNHLY and CDR2 FYNNEI come from the germline V gene.